These T cell receptor beta chains were read from a single sample in a study of CXCR3-negative and CXCR3-positive naive CD8 T cells. TCRdb reanalyzed the 5' RACE reads, giving one entry per CDR3 protein sequence and no DNA. The data include 50,000 to 65,000 distinct CDR3 sequences; the top ten clones carry approximately 0.8%. Sequences were obtained from naive CXCR3+ CD8+ T cells from blood. These receptors all come from a human donor in good health. Some clones in this sample may be carry-over from other donors' samples. Both conserved end residues are part of each CDR3. The order of the fields is J gene, V gene, CDR3 protein.

>TRBJ2-7|TRBV29-1
CSVEQSSEQYF
>TRBJ2-1|TRBV20-1
CSARGVGLAGGFSSYNEQFF
>TRBJ2-1|TRBV7-3
CASSPSQPWGLQDNEQFF
>TRBJ1-5|TRBV27
CASSPTGLGNQPQHF
>TRBJ2-3|TRBV2
CASSVLAPTDTQYF
>TRBJ2-5|TRBV28
CASNPDGQETQYF
>TRBJ2-1|TRBV29-1
CSVEAPARGAIYNEQFF
>TRBJ1-1|TRBV29-1
CSLETGLNTEAFF
>TRBJ2-3|TRBV29-1
CSVLGGDTDTQYF
>TRBJ1-5|TRBV7-9
CASSLGFGQQPQHF
>TRBJ2-7|TRBV27
CASSSRLAYEQYF
>TRBJ2-7|TRBV7-6
CASSPGASGGYLSYEQYF
>TRBJ1-2|TRBV7-9
CASSLGDGYTF
>TRBJ1-2|TRBV7-2
CASSFIASNYGYTF
>TRBJ2-7|TRBV3-1
CASSHLGGSAYEQYF
>TRBJ2-7|TRBV28
CASSYRDRRYEQYF
>TRBJ2-3|TRBV29-1
CSVEDLTSGTDYFSTDTQYF
>TRBJ2-7|TRBV7-9
CASSLLDEQYF
>TRBJ1-5|TRBV4-2
CASSPSRGGQPQHF
>TRBJ2-5|TRBV7-9
CASSLTEETQYF
>TRBJ2-1|TRBV13
CASSPTGTGGNEQFF
>TRBJ2-5|TRBV25-1
CASSGRLETQYF
>TRBJ2-1|TRBV7-9
CASSSVSGRAYNEQFF
>TRBJ2-5|TRBV15
CATSRDWSSGVWETQYF
>TRBJ2-7|TRBV19
CASSSPPGRGSYEQYF
>TRBJ2-1|TRBV6-2/TRBV6-3
CASSLDTYNEQFF